Presented here are 2 T cell receptor beta chains from one specimen sequenced in a study of cytomegalovirus exposure and HLA in healthy donors. The study ran its PCR with 60 Vbeta and 13 Jbeta primers. The repertoire was sequenced with immunoSEQ multiplex PCR; TCRdb's copy has only in-frame clones and lacks some. The sample contains approximately 100,000 clones, about four fifths of which appear only once. What was sequenced was PBMCs. All receptors come from a woman in her 50s in good health and CMV-seropositive.

The CDR3 DNA reads TGTGCCAGCAGCTCCTCCGATTCACCCCTCCACTTT. Translated, it gives CASSSSDSPLHF. This chain uses TRBV7-8 with TRBJ1-6; D is ambiguous. V gave up 4 bases and J gave up 8 bases, with 6 bases separating them. Germline V CDR1 and CDR2: SGHVS, FQNEAQ. The CDR3 extends over 12 amino acids.

The DNA of the CDR3 is TGTGCCAGCATCCCAGGGACTACTTACGAGCAGTACTTC. Its translation is CASIPGTTYEQYF. The V and J genes are TRBV2 and TRBJ2-7, with 7 bases fitting TRBD2. This CDR3 is 13 amino acids long. V dropped 7 bases and J dropped 4; count of bases not matched to a gene: 7. Germline assignment: CDR1 SNHLY and CDR2 FYNNEI. The complete variable domain, with remaining parts taken from reference TRBV2 and TRBJ2-7, reads EPEVTQTPSHQVTQMGQEVILRCVPISNHLYFYWYRQILGQKVEFLVSFYNNEISEKSEIFDDQFSVERPDGSNFTLKIRSTKLEDSAMYFCASIPGTTYEQYFGPGTRLTVT.